This T cell receptor (beta chain) stems from a study of cytotoxic CD8 clonotypes in ibrutinib-treated CLL. The wider study: With a range of 6 to 36, the median treatment time before response samples were taken was approximately twelve months.

Germline V gene data show CDR1 as LGHNA and CDR2 as YNFKEQ. Trimming pared 2 bases from V and 2 bases from J, leaving 12 bases between. CDR3 length: 16 amino acids. Sequenced by immunoSEQ multiplex PCR; TCRdb stores in-frame clones only, minus some. This sample yields 150,000 or so clones, of which roughly 77% are seen a single time; 25% to 30% belongs to the top ten. On this clone itself: Its antigen is unidentified.

Study findings and constraints: Public clonotypes were uncommon and contracted or stayed stable on treatment.

The chain uses TRBV4-2 and TRBJ2-2, with D uncertain. The receptor was isolated from a human donor with chronic lymphocytic leukemia. This material consisted of PBMCs, taken after 12 months of ibrutinib treatment. The DNA of the CDR3 is TGTGCCAGCAGCCAACCCAAGACGAGCAACACCGGGGAGCTGTTTTTT. This sequence encodes CASSQPKTSNTGELFF.